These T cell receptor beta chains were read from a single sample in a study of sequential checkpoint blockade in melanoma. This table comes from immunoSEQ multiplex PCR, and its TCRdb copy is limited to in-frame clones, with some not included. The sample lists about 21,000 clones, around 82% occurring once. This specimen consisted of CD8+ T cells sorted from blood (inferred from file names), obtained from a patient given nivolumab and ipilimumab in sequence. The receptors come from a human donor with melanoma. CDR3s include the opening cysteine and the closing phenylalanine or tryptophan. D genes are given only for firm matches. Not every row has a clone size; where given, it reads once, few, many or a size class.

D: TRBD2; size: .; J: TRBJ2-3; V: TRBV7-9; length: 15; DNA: TGTGCCAGCAGCTCCACTAGCGGGGAGGCAGATACGCAGTATTTT; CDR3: CASSSTSGEADTQYF
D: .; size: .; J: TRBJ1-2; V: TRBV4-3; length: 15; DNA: TGCGCCAGCAGCCAATTCAGGGAGGGGAGCCATGGCTACACCTTC; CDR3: CASSQFREGSHGYTF
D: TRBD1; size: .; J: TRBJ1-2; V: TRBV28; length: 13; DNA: TGTGCCAGCAGTCGGACAGGGGGCATTGGCTACACCTTC; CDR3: CASSRTGGIGYTF
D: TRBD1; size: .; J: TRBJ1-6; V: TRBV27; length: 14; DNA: TGTGCCAGCAGTCGGACAGGTCGGAATTCACCCCTCCACTTT; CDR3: CASSRTGRNSPLHF
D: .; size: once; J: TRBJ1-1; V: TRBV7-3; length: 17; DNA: TGTGCCAGCAGCCCAATAGCGGGTCTCCCAATGAACACTGAAGCTTTCTTT; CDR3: CASSPIAGLPMNTEAFF
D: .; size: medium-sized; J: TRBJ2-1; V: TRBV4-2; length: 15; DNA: TGTGCCAGCAGCCTCGGGGAGAGCTCCTACAATGAGCAGTTCTTC; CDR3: CASSLGESSYNEQFF
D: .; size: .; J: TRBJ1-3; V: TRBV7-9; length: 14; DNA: TGTGCCAGCAGCCCGGACAGCTCTGGAAACACCATATATTTT; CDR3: CASSPDSSGNTIYF
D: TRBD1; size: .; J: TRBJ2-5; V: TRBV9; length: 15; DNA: TGTGCCAGCAGCGTAGGAGACAGGGGGCAAGAGACCCAGTACTTC; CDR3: CASSVGDRGQETQYF
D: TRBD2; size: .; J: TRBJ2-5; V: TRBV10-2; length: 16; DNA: TGCGCCAGCAGTGAGTCGCTAGCGGGGGCCCGGGGGACCCAGTACTTC; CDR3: CASSESLAGARGTQYF
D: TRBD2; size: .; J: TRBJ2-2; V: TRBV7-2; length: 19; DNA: TGTGCCAGCAGCGGGCCGGGACTAGCGGGGGGGAAGAACACCGGGGAGCTGTTTTTT; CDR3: CASSGPGLAGGKNTGELFF
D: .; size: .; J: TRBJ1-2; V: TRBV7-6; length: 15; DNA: TGTGCCAGCAGCTTACAGGACAGCCCTAACTATGGCTACACCTTC; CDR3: CASSLQDSPNYGYTF
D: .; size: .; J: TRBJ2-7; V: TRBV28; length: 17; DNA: TGTGCCAGCCGTACCGGGACACTCGGCTGGGAATCCTACGAGCAGTACTTC; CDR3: CASRTGTLGWESYEQYF
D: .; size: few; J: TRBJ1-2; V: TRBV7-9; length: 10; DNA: TGTGCCAGCAGCTTAGACACCTACACCTTC; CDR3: CASSLDTYTF
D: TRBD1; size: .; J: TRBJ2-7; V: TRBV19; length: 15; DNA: TGTGCCAGTAGTATCCGGGACAGGGCTCTGGGCGAGCAGTACTTC; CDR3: CASSIRDRALGEQYF
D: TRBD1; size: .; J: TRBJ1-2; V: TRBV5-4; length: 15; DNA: TGTGCCAGCTTTTACAGTGGGACAGGGGTCCCTGGCTACACCTTC; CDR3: CASFYSGTGVPGYTF
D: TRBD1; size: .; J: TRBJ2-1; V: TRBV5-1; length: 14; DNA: TGCGCCAGCAGCCCCAGGGGGTCCGTCAATGAGCAGTTCTTC; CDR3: CASSPRGSVNEQFF
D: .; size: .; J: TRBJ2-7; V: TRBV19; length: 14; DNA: TGTGCCAGTAGTATAGCCAGTGCGGCCTACGAGCAGTACTTC; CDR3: CASSIASAAYEQYF
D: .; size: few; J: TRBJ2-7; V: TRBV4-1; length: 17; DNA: TGCGCCAGCAGCCAGCTCGCAGAGGGGGATTCATCCTACGAGCAGTACTTC; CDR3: CASSQLAEGDSSYEQYF
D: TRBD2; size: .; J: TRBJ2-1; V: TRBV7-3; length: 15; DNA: TGTGCCAGCAGCACCGGGGTAGCGGGGTACAATGAGCAGTTCTTC; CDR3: CASSTGVAGYNEQFF
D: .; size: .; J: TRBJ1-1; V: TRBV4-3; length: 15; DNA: TGCGCCAGCAGCCAAGATGGGGTGGGGGCGGCTGAAGCTTTCTTT; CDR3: CASSQDGVGAAEAFF
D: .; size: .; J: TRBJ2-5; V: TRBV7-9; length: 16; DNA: TGTGCCAGCAGCGAGCAAGACAAGGTGTACCAAGAGACCCAGTACTTC; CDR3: CASSEQDKVYQETQYF
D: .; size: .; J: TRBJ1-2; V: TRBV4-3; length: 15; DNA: TGCGCCAGCAGCCAAGAAGGAACAGGGTTAGATGGCTACACCTTC; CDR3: CASSQEGTGLDGYTF
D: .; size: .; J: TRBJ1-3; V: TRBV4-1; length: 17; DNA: TGCGCCAGCAGCCAAGAGGGTGCAGGGTTTGCCTCGGACACCATATATTTT; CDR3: CASSQEGAGFASDTIYF
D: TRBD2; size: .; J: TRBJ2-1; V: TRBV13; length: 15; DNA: TGTGCCAGCAGCTTAAGCGGGGGGGCCAAGAATGAGCAGTTCTTC; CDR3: CASSLSGGAKNEQFF
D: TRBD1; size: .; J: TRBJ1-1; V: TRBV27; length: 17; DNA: TGTGCCAGCAGTCCCCGGGACAGGGGGCGATTGAACACTGAAGCTTTCTTT; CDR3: CASSPRDRGRLNTEAFF
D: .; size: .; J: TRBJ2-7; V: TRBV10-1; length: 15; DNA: TGCGCCAGCAGTGAGTCGTTGTGGAGCGGCGACGAGCAGTACTTC; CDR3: CASSESLWSGDEQYF
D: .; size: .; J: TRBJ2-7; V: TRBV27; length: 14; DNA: TGTGCCAGCAGTTTTTACGGGGGGCCCTACGAGCAGTACTTC; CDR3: CASSFYGGPYEQYF
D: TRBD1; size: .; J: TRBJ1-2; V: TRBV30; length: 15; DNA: TGTGCCTGGAGCCACACCCCGGACAGGGTAAATGGCTACACCTTC; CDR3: CAWSHTPDRVNGYTF
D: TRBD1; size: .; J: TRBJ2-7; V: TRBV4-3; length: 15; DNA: TGCGCCAGCAGCCAAACCGGGACAGCGTCCTACGAGCAGTACTTC; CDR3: CASSQTGTASYEQYF
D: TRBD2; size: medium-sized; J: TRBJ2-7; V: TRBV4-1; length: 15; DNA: TGCGCCAGCAGCCAAGGTCCCGGGGGGGCTTACGAGCAGTACTTC; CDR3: CASSQGPGGAYEQYF
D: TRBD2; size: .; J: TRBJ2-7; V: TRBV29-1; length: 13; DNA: TGCAGCGTTGTCGCGGGAGACCCCTACGAGCAGTACTTC; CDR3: CSVVAGDPYEQYF
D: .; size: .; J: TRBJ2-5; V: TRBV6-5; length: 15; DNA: TGTGCCAGCAGTTACTCGGCTACAGCTAAAGAGACCCAGTACTTC; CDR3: CASSYSATAKETQYF
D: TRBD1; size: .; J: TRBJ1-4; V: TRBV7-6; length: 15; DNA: TGTGCCAGCAGCATCGCGGACAGGGTAGCTGAAAAACTGTTTTTT; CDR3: CASSIADRVAEKLFF
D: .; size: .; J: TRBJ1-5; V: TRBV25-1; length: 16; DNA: TGTGCCAGCAGCCCTCAAGGGTGGGCAGGAGGTCAGCCCCAGCATTTT; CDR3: CASSPQGWAGGQPQHF
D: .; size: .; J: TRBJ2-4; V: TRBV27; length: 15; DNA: TGTGCCAGCAGTCCCCCTTATAGGGGTGTAAACATTCAGTACTTC; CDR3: CASSPPYRGVNIQYF
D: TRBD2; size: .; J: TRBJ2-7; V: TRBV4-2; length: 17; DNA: TGTGCCAGCAGCCAAGGGACTAGCGGGGGGGAAGCGGGCGAGCAGTACTTC; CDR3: CASSQGTSGGEAGEQYF
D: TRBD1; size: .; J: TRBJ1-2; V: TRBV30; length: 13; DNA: TGTGCCTGGGGGACAGGGGGGGGCTATGGCTACACCTTC; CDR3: CAWGTGGGYGYTF
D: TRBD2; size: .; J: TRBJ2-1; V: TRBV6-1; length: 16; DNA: TGTGCCAGCAGTGAATGGACTAGCGGGGGGGCGGATGAGCAGTTCTTC; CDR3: CASSEWTSGGADEQFF
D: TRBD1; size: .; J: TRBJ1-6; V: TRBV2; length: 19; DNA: TGTGCCAGCAGTGAACCGGGACAGGGGGCTCCCTTTATTGATTCACCCCTCCACTTT; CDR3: CASSEPGQGAPFIDSPLHF
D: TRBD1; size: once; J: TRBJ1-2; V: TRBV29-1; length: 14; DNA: TGCAGCGTTGAAACAGGGGGCCCGTTCTATGGCTACACCTTC; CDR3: CSVETGGPFYGYTF
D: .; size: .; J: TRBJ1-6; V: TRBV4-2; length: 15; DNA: TGTGCCAGCAGCCAAGAAACAGATATCGGTTCACCCCTCCACTTT; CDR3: CASSQETDIGSPLHF
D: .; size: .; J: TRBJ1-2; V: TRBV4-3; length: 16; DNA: TGCGCCAGCAGCCAAGCCGTTCGGTCCATAAACTATGGCTACACCTTC; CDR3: CASSQAVRSINYGYTF
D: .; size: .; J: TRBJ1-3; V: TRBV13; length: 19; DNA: TGTGCCAGCAGCCTAAATGCGGCCCGAGGGATATCCGGAGGAAACACCATATATTTT; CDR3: CASSLNAARGISGGNTIYF
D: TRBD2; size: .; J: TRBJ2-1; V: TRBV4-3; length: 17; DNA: TGCGCCAGCAGCCAAGATTTGAACGGGGGGGCCTACAATGAGCAGTTCTTC; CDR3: CASSQDLNGGAYNEQFF
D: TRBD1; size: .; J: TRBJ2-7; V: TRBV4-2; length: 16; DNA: TGTGCCAGCAGCCAAGAAGGAGGGACAGGGTACTACGAGCAGTACTTC; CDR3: CASSQEGGTGYYEQYF
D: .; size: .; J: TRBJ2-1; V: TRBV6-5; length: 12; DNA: TGTGCCAGCAGGCGGGAAAACAATGAGCAGTTCTTC; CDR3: CASRRENNEQFF
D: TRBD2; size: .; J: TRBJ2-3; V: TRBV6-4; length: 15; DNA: TGTGCCAGCAGTCCACTAGCGGGGAGTACAGATACGCAGTATTTT; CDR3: CASSPLAGSTDTQYF
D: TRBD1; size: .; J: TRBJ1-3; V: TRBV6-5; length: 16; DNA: TGTGCCAGCAGTTACCGGGACAGGGGTTCTGGAAACACCATATATTTT; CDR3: CASSYRDRGSGNTIYF
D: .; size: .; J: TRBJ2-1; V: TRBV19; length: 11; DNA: TGTGCCAGTAGTACCACTAGTGAGCAGTTCTTC; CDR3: CASSTTSEQFF
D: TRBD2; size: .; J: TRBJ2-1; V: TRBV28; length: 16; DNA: TGTGCCAGCAGTTCCTCCTACCTAGCGGGGGTCAATGAGCAGTTCTTC; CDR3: CASSSSYLAGVNEQFF
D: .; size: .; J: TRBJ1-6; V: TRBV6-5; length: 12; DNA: TGTGCCAGCTCCGAGGGTAATTCACCCCTCCACTTT; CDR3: CASSEGNSPLHF
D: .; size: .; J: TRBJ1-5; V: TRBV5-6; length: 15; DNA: TGTGCCAGCAGCTTTTTTTCAGGGAATAATCAGCCCCAGCATTTT; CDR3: CASSFFSGNNQPQHF
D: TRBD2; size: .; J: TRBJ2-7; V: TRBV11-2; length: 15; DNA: TGTGCCAGCAGCTTAGCTAGCGGGGGGCCCTACGAGCAGTACTTC; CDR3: CASSLASGGPYEQYF